One sample yielded the 15 T cell receptor beta chains listed below, sequenced in a study of T cell responses to AZD1222 COVID-19 vaccine. Method: immunoSEQ multiplex PCR; TCRdb's copy keeps in-frame clones and lacks some. The table includes over 85,000 clones, about 90% detected once. Sequences were derived from peripheral blood, sampled 28 days after the second AZD1222 dose. The receptors were gathered from an adult who received the AZD1222 COVID-19 vaccine.

The chain joins TRBV5-1 to TRBJ2-3; unclear D gene. The V end was cut by 4 bases, the J end by 2 bases, with 5 bases between. Per the germline V gene, CDR1 is SGHRS and CDR2 is YFSETQ. The CDR3 has 12 residues. The CDR3 DNA follows: TGCGCCAGCAGCCCACCCACAGATACGCAGTATTTT. Translation gives CASSPPTDTQYF.

The gene calls are TRBV7-3 and TRBJ2-7, with 9 bases identical to TRBD2. Per germline, CDR1 SGHTA and CDR2 FQGTGA. After removal of 5 bases from V and 6 bases from J, the junction contained 17 bases not matched to a gene. The CDR3 is 17 residues long. For the CDR3, the DNA is TGTGCCAGCAGCCCTGATATCGGTGGTAGCGGGAGATCCGAGCAGTACTTC. This gives the protein CASSPDIGGSGRSEQYF.

CDR3 sequence reads: CASSLQNTEAFF. The CDR3 DNA is TGTGCCAGCAGCTTACAGAACACTGAAGCTTTCTTT. The chain recombines TRBV7-9 with TRBJ1-1; D is undetermined. CDR1 is SEHNR, CDR2 FQNEAQ, per germline (reference sequence). Trimming shortened V by 2 bases and J by 1 base, and 2 bases separated the two germline ends. CDR3 length: 12 amino acids.

In its sample, this clone was seen a few times. Other DNA sequences in this sample translate to the same CDR3. V and J are TRBV19 and TRBJ2-2; 7 bases line up with TRBD2. The V segment lost 7 bases and the J segment 4 bases; nucleotides outside the gene matches: 3. The CDR3 spans 13 residues. Per the germline V gene, CDR1 is LNHDA and CDR2 is SQIVND (reference sequence). In nucleotides, the CDR3 is TGTGCCAGTATAGGGAGGGTCACCGGGGAGCTGTTTTTT. Translated, it gives CASIGRVTGELFF.

The rearrangement uses TRBV24-1 and TRBJ1-1; no clear D. Trimming removed 8 bases from V and 0 bases from J, with 9 bases in between. Germline V gene lookup returns CDR1 KGHDR and CDR2 SFDVKD. This CDR3 region has 13 residues. The DNA for the CDR3 is TGTGCCACCACCGGTGAGATGAACACTGAAGCTTTCTTT. It encodes CATTGEMNTEAFF.

CDR3 nucleotides: TGTGCCAGCAGCTTAGCGCGATGGCGAGGGGCCTACGAGCAGTACTTC. Protein: CASSLARWRGAYEQYF. The chain couples TRBV7-8 to TRBJ2-7; D is perhaps TRBD1 or TRBD2 (5 bases each). Trimming took off 0 bases at V and 2 bases at J, with 14 bases between the two ends. The V gene's germline CDR1 is SGHVS and CDR2 FQNEAQ. The CDR3 is 16 residues long.

The rearrangement joins TRBV6-5 to TRBJ2-5; no clear D. The CDR3 has 15 residues. The V and J ends lost 6 bases and 1 base respectively, with 15 bases between them. Germline V gene data show CDR1 as MNHEY and CDR2 as SVGAGI. CDR3 in DNA: TGTGCCAGCAGGGCAATTCCGGCGTTCCAAGAGACCCAGTACTTC. It specifies CASRAIPAFQETQYF.

The sample holds a few counts of this clone. The chain couples TRBV10-3 to TRBJ2-1; 13 bases match TRBD2. The CDR3 consists of 17 residues. Germline V gene lookup returns CDR1 ENHRY and CDR2 SYGVKD. Trimming removed 3 bases from V and 6 bases from J; junction bases left unmatched: 8. CDR3 bases: TGTGCCATCAGTGACCCTAGGACTAGCGGGAGTCCCAATGAGCAGTTCTTC. This codes for CAISDPRTSGSPNEQFF.

This chain joins TRBV3-1 (or the pseudogene TRBV3-2) and TRBJ2-7; D perhaps matches TRBD1 (6 bases). Trimming stripped 4 bases from V and 5 bases from J, with 18 bases between. This CDR3 spans 15 amino acids. CDR1 is LGHDT and CDR2 is YNNKEL in the germline V gene (reference sequence). CDR3 sequence: CASSRRQDVRDEQYF. For the CDR3, the DNA is TGTGCCAGCAGCCGTAGACAGGACGTTCGAGACGAGCAGTACTTC.

This chain links TRBV19 with TRBJ2-7, with D possibly matching TRBD1 (6 bases). The CDR3 covers 14 residues. Germline CDR1 LNHDA, CDR2 SQIVND (reference sequence). V lost 3 bases to trimming and J lost 3 bases, with 12 bases between them. The DNA for the CDR3 is TGTGCCAGTAGTATTGGCAGGGGAAACTACGAGCAGTACTTC. Amino acid sequence: CASSIGRGNYEQYF.

This clone has only a few counts. The chain links TRBV10-3 to TRBJ2-3; either TRBD1 or TRBD2 may supply D (5 bases each). The CDR3 is made up of 15 amino acids. The V and J ends lost 4 bases and 0 bases respectively, with 11 bases between them. Germline loops: CDR1 ENHRY, CDR2 SYGVKD. The CDR3 spells CAISGGTTSTDTQYF. The DNA for the CDR3 is TGTGCCATCAGTGGGGGGACCACCAGCACAGATACGCAGTATTTT.

This clone occurred once. The V and J genes are TRBV20-1 and TRBJ1-6; D unclear. CDR1 and CDR2 from the germline V gene are DFQATT and SNEGSKA (reference sequence). The CDR3 is 16 amino acids. The V end lost 3 bases, the J end lost 0 bases, and 12 bases lay between the germline ends. CDR3 DNA: TGCAGTGCTAGTGTCAGGCCCAGCTCCTATAATTCACCCCTCCACTTT. The encoded protein is CSASVRPSSYNSPLHF.

The V gene is TRBV9, the J gene TRBJ2-3, with D unclear. The CDR3 has 16 amino acids. Germline V CDR1 and CDR2: SGDLS, YYNGEE. V gave up 0 bases and J gave up 0 bases, with 11 bases separating them. The CDR3 sequence is CASSVDSRRSTDTQYF. The CDR3 region has the DNA TGTGCCAGCAGCGTAGATTCCAGGAGAAGCACAGATACGCAGTATTTT.

The chain recombines TRBV4-2 with TRBJ2-3; TRBD2 matches 11 bases. J lost 4 bases, V lost 1 base, and 7 bases had no gene match. The CDR3 runs to 17 residues. CDR1 LGHNA and CDR2 YNFKEQ come from the germline V gene. CDR3 loop: CASSQASTSGSSDTQYF. The CDR3 DNA reads as TGTGCCAGCAGCCAAGCGTCTACTAGCGGGAGCTCAGATACGCAGTATTTT.

This chain connects TRBV27 to TRBJ2-2, with no clear D. V lost 5 bases and J lost 5, with 6 bases in between. The germline CDR1 and CDR2 sequences are MNHEY and SMNVEV (reference sequence). The CDR3 extends over 12 amino acids. The CDR3 protein is CASSPYTGELFF. CDR3 nucleotide sequence: TGTGCCAGCAGTCCCTATACCGGGGAGCTGTTTTTT.